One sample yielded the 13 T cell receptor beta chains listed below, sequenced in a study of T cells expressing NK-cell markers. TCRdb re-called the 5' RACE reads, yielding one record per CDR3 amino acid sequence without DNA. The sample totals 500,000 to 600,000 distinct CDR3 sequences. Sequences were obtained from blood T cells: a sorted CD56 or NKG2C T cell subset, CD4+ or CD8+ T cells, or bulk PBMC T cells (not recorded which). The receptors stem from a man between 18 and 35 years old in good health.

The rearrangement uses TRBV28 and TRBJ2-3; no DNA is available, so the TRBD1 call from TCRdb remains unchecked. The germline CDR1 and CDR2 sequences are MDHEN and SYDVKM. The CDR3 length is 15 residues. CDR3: CASSLSQGGADTQYF.

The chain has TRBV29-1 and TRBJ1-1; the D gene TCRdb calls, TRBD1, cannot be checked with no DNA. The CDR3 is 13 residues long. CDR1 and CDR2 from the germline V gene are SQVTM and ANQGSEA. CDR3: CSVGDRSADEAFF. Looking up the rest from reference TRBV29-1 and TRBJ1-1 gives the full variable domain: SAVISQKPSRDICQRGTSLTIQCQVDSQVTMMFWYRQQPGQSLTLIATANQGSEATYESGFVIDKFPISRPNLTFSTLTVSNMSPEDSSIYLCSVGDRSADEAFFGQGTRLTVV.

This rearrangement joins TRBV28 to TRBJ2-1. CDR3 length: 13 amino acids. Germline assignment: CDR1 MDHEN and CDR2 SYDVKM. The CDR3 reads CASSSVQNNEQFF.

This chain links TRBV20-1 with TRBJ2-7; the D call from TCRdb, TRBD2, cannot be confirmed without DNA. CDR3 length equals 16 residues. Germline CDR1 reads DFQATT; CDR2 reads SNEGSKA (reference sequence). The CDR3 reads CSASGTSGRLAYEQYF.

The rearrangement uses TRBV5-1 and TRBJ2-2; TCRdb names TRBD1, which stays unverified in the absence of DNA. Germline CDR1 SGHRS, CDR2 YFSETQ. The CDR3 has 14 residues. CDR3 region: CASSLQGYTGELFF.

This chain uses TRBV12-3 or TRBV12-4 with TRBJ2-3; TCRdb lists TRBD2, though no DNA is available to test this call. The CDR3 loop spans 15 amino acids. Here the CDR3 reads CASRGLAGALNTQYF.

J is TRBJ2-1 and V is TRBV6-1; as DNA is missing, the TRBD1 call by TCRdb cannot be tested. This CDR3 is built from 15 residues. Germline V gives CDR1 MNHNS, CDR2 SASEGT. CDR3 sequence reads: CASRPADRLGNEQFF.

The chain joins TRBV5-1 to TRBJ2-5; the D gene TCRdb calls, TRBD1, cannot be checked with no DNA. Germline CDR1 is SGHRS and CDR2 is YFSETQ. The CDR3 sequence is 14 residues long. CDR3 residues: CASSGGRGEETQYF.

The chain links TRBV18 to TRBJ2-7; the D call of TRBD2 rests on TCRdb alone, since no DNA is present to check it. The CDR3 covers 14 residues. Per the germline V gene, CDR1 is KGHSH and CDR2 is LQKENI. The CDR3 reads CASSPSGGVYEQYF.

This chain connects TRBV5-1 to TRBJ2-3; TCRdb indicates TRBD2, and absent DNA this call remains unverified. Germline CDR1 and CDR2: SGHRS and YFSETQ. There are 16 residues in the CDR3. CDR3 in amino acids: CATKAGGSSSTDTQYF.

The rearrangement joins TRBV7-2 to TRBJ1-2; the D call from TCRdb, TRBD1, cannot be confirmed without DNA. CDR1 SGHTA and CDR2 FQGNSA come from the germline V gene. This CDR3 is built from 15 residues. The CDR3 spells CASSYGGDTVVGYTF. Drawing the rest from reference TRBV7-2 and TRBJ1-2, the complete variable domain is GAGVSQSPSNKVTEKGKDVELRCDPISGHTALYWYRQSLGQGLEFLIYFQGNSAPDKSGLPSDRFSAERTGGSVSTLTIQRTQQEDSAVYLCASSYGGDTVVGYTFGSGTRLTVV.

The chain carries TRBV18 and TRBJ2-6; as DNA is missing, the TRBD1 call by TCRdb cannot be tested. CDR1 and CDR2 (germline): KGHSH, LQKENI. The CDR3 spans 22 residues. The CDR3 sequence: CASSPRARPGTGLSFGANVLTF.

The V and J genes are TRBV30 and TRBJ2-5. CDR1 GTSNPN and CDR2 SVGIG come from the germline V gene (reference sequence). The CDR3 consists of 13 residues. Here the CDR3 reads CAWSGGLQETQYF.